The T cell receptor (beta chain) described here comes from a study of identical twins. Regarding the study as a whole: Twin-shared out-of-frame alpha sequences showed excess low generation probability. Fewer insertions were carried by abundant cord blood beta clonotypes, but none was seen in memory repertoires.

This clonotype came up a few times. No antigen is known for it. J gave up 5 bases and V 3 bases, and 8 bases lay outside the gene matches. Looked up from germline, CDR1 is SGHDT and CDR2 is YYEEEE. The CDR3 has 16 amino acids. A single record per CDR3 protein comes from TCRdb applying MiXCR to the 5' RACE reads. The sample includes hundreds of thousands of distinct CDR3 sequences, over 9% of them seen just once. In addition, the sample was reused for a study of yellow fever vaccine responses in identical twins.

Sequencing used PBMCs. The chain carries TRBV5-6 and TRBJ2-2, with 9 bases lining up with TRBD1. The TCR originated in a woman younger than 30 in good health. CDR3 protein: CASSSANRGRTGELFF. The CDR3 DNA reads as TGTGCCAGCAGCTCCGCTAACAGGGGGCGGACCGGGGAGCTGTTTTTT.